Each of the 16 T cell receptor beta chains below was sequenced from the same sample in a study of beta chain features in type 1 diabetes. General study findings and limits: All four CD4+ subsets from Type 1 diabetes patients carried moderately but significantly shorter TCRB CDR3s.

No antigens are known for them. The sequenced template was cDNA made from the entire isolated RNA. The data were produced by immunoSEQ multiplex PCR, yet TCRdb's version contains in-frame clones alone and is incomplete. This table has approximately 730,000 clones, about an eighth appearing once. Sequencing was done on a sample of naive CD4+ T cells from blood. These receptor sequences come from a man aged 18 to 30 with type 1 diabetes.

V and J are TRBV30 and TRBJ2-7, with 9 bases that match TRBD1. V shed 4 bases and J 4 bases; nucleotides not matched to a gene: 11. CDR1 is GTSNPN, CDR2 SVGIG, per germline (reference sequence). The CDR3 is made up of 15 amino acids. CDR3 nucleotides: TGTGCCTGGAACCCCGGGACAGGGCTGACTTACGAGCAGTACTTC. Translated, it gives CAWNPGTGLTYEQYF.

This chain connects TRBV9 to TRBJ2-5; perhaps D is TRBD1 or TRBD2 (6 bases each). CDR3 length: 14 residues. Trimming shortened V by 0 bases and J by 5 bases, and 11 bases separated the two germline ends. CDR1 is SGDLS, CDR2 YYNGEE, per germline. This CDR3 reads CASSVGRGDETQYF. In DNA form, the CDR3 reads TGTGCCAGCAGCGTAGGAAGGGGGGATGAGACCCAGTACTTC.

V and J are TRBV28 and TRBJ2-1; D possibly uses TRBD1 or TRBD2 (5 bases each). V was cut by 3 bases and J by 9 bases, with 15 bases left in between. Germline loops: CDR1 MDHEN, CDR2 SYDVKM. The length of the CDR3 is 14 residues. CDR3 nucleotide sequence: TGTGCCAGCAGTTTCGTCAGGGAGTTGGGTGAGCAGTTCTTC. As protein: CASSFVRELGEQFF. Full variable domain (rest looked up from reference TRBV28 and TRBJ2-1): DVKVTQSSRYLVKRTGEKVFLECVQDMDHENMFWYRQDPGLGLRLIYFSYDVKMKEKGDIPEGYSVSREKKERFSLILESASTNQTSMYLCASSFVRELGEQFFGPGTRLTVL.

The chain carries TRBV6-1 and TRBJ1-1; D is unclear. Trimming took off 1 base at V and 4 bases at J, with 10 bases between the two ends. Germline lookup yields CDR1 MNHNS and CDR2 SASEGT. The CDR3 has 14 amino acids. Written as DNA, the CDR3 is TGTGCCAGCAGTGAAGGTCAGAGGAGCACTGAAGCTTTCTTT. Translating gives CASSEGQRSTEAFF.

The CDR3 DNA reads TGCAGCGTTGATAGTGGACAGGGACCCTCAGAGACCCAGTACTTC. Its protein is CSVDSGQGPSETQYF. V usage is TRBV29-1 and J usage is TRBJ2-5; the match to TRBD1 covers 8 bases. This CDR3 has 15 residues. The germline V gene encodes CDR1 SQVTM and CDR2 ANQGSEA. V was pared by 3 bases and J by 4 bases, with 10 bases of the junction left unmatched.

This clone turned up a few times. The rearrangement uses TRBV6-5 and TRBJ2-1; D unresolved. Trimming removed 0 bases from V and 7 bases from J, with 7 bases in between. This CDR3 is 13 amino acids long. Germline CDR1 reads MNHEY; CDR2 reads SVGAGI. CDR3 sequence: CASSYSRQNEQFF. As DNA, the CDR3 is TGTGCCAGCAGTTACTCGCGGCAGAATGAGCAGTTCTTC.

The chain has TRBV7-2 and TRBJ2-5, with TRBD2 as a possible D gene (5 bases). V lost 2 bases and J lost 2, with 9 bases in between. There are 14 residues in the CDR3. Looked up from germline, CDR1 is SGHTA and CDR2 is FQGNSA. The CDR3 DNA reads as TGTGCCAGCAGCTTAAAACGGGATCAAGAGACCCAGTACTTC. This encodes CASSLKRDQETQYF.

This chain joins TRBV30 and TRBJ1-4; unclear D gene. Germline CDR1 GTSNPN, CDR2 SVGIG (reference sequence). The CDR3 consists of 13 residues. V lost 3 bases and J 2 bases, leaving 7 bases between the germline ends. CDR3 protein: CAWRWGTNEKLFF. The CDR3, as DNA: TGTGCCTGGAGGTGGGGTACTAATGAAAAACTGTTTTTT.

This clone was recorded a few times. This chain connects TRBV11-2 to TRBJ2-5; TRBD1 matches at 8 bases. The length of the CDR3 is 15 residues. Trimming removed 5 bases from V and 2 bases from J; junction bases left unmatched: 7. Germline V lookup: CDR1 SGHAT, CDR2 FQNNGV. Written as DNA, the CDR3 is TGTGCCAGCAGCCCTCGACAGGGGTTACAAGAGACCCAGTACTTC. This gives the protein CASSPRQGLQETQYF. The complete variable domain, with remaining parts taken from reference TRBV11-2 and TRBJ2-5, reads EAGVAQSPRYKIIEKRQSVAFWCNPISGHATLYWYQQILGQGPKLLIQFQNNGVVDDSQLPKDRFSAERLKGVDSTLKIQPAKLEDSAVYLCASSPRQGLQETQYFGPGTRLLVL.

The table lists this clone with a few counts. V gene TRBV15 combines with J gene TRBJ1-1; tentative D call: TRBD1 (5 bases). There are 12 residues in the CDR3. The V gene's germline CDR1 is LNHNV and CDR2 YYDKDF (reference sequence). The V and J ends lost 3 bases and 6 bases respectively, with 8 bases between them. Here the CDR3 reads CATSRSGPEAFF. DNA of the CDR3: TGTGCCACCAGCAGGTCAGGGCCTGAAGCTTTCTTT. The variable domain in full, completed from reference TRBV15 and TRBJ1-1, reads DAMVIQNPRYQVTQFGKPVTLSCSQTLNHNVMYWYQQKSSQAPKLLFHYYDKDFNNEADTPDNFQSRRPNTSFCFLDIRSPGLGDTAMYLCATSRSGPEAFFGQGTRLTVV.

This clone was seen a few times. Other DNA sequences from this sample encode an identical CDR3 as well. The chain is built from TRBV5-1 and TRBJ1-2; D not resolved. The CDR3 loop spans 13 amino acids. V was pared by 0 bases and J by 2 bases, with 5 bases between. Germline loops: CDR1 SGHRS, CDR2 YFSETQ. The CDR3 reads CASSLEQNYGYTF. The CDR3 coding sequence is TGCGCCAGCAGCTTGGAGCAGAACTATGGCTACACCTTC.

The chain employs TRBV5-1 and TRBJ2-5; a weak D match, TRBD1 (5 bases). This CDR3 comprises 14 residues. The V gene lost 7 bases and the J gene lost 0 bases, with 13 bases spanning the gap. The germline CDR1 and CDR2 sequences are SGHRS and YFSETQ. The CDR3 protein is CASSRAGNQETQYF. DNA of the CDR3: TGCGCCAGCTCCAGGGCTGGGAACCAAGAGACCCAGTACTTC. Filled out from reference TRBV5-1 and TRBJ2-5, the complete variable domain reads KAGVTQTPRYLIKTRGQQVTLSCSPISGHRSVSWYQQTPGQGLQFLFEYFSETQRNKGNFPGRFSGRQFSNSRSEMNVSTLELGDSALYLCASSRAGNQETQYFGPGTRLLVL.

The chain recombines TRBV5-1 with TRBJ2-5; possibly TRBD2 for D (7 bases). V shed 6 bases and J shed 0 bases, with 12 bases lying between them. CDR1 SGHRS and CDR2 YFSETQ come from the germline V gene. The CDR3 runs to 14 residues. The CDR3 is CASNEGGNQETQYF. As DNA, the CDR3 is TGCGCCAGCAACGAGGGGGGGAACCAAGAGACCCAGTACTTC.

This clone has just a few counts. Other DNA sequences in the sample encode the same CDR3. The chain joins TRBV6-5 to TRBJ1-3; 7 bases line up with TRBD1. The junction had 0 bases not matched to a gene; V was cut back by 6 bases and J by 1 base. CDR3 size: 13 residues. Germline CDR1 MNHEY, CDR2 SVGAGI. The CDR3 region is CASRTGSGNTIYF. CDR3 coding DNA: TGTGCCAGCAGGACAGGGTCTGGAAACACCATATATTTT.

In this sample, this clone turned up a few times. The chain links TRBV27 to TRBJ1-2; D not resolved. Germline V gene data show CDR1 as MNHEY and CDR2 as SMNVEV (reference sequence). The ends were cut back, 3 bases at V and 2 bases at J, with 13 bases in the middle. This CDR3 is 15 amino acids long. Here the CDR3 reads CASSFFGEPNYGYTF. The CDR3 DNA sequence: TGTGCCAGCAGTTTTTTCGGGGAGCCGAACTATGGCTACACCTTC.

This clone was found a few times. This chain joins TRBV2 and TRBJ2-5; D remains ambiguous. The germline V gene encodes CDR1 SNHLY and CDR2 FYNNEI. This CDR3 is built from 13 residues. V was pared by 3 bases and J by 5 bases, with 10 bases between. The CDR3 region is CASSEETQETQYF. The CDR3 DNA is TGTGCCAGCAGTGAGGAGACCCAGGAGACCCAGTACTTC.